The 21 T cell receptor beta chains below were found in one sample sequenced in a study of regulatory T cells in long-lasting Graves disease. Arm-PCR of CDR3 regions and iRepertoire HTBI primers were used to build TCR beta libraries. TCRdb processed the multiplex PCR reads anew with MiXCR; each CDR3 protein has one entry. The repertoire holds roughly 320,000 distinct CDR3 sequences, 16% seen once, with about 32% in the top ten. Time point indicated: newly diagnosed GD, antithyroid drugs for less than 3 months. The authors made the TCR library using RNA they extracted from PBMCs. These same data were also listed under a study on T cells in Graves' hyperthyroidism and ophthalmopathy.

The sequenced sample was peripheral blood mononuclear cells (PBMCs), obtained at new diagnosis, from a patient treated with antithyroid drugs. These receptors all stem from a man in his forties with Graves disease.

This clonotype was counted between two and nine times. The chain's CDR3 is CASSPGLAFSGELFF. Here the CDR3 DNA reads TGTGCCAGCAGCCCGGGATTAGCCTTCTCCGGGGAGCTGTTTTTT. The chain uses TRBV2 and TRBJ2-2; maybe TRBD2 (5 bases). Germline V gene data show CDR1 as SNHLY and CDR2 as FYNNEI. The CDR3 totals 15 residues. Trimming left V 6 bases short and J 6 bases short, with 17 bases between.

This clonotype was found many times. The chain joins TRBV20-1 to TRBJ2-1; 7 bases are shared with TRBD2. The CDR3 runs to 16 residues. The V gene end was trimmed by 0 bases and the J gene end by 6 bases; junction bases not matched to a gene: 11. Looked up from germline, CDR1 is DFQATT and CDR2 is SNEGSKA (reference sequence). The CDR3 coding sequence is TGCAGTGCTAGAGAGGCGCGGGGGTCTGGGGCCAATGAGCAGTTCTTC. It yields the protein CSAREARGSGANEQFF.

This chain links TRBV7-3 with TRBJ2-3; D may correspond to TRBD1 or TRBD2 (7 bases each). From germline, CDR1 is SGHTA and CDR2 FQGTGA. The CDR3 length is 15 residues. The V end was cut by 0 bases, the J end by 8 bases, with 15 bases between. In nucleotides, the CDR3 is TGTGCCAGCAGCTTAACATTAGACAGGGAGGGTACGCAGTATTTT. This codes for CASSLTLDREGTQYF.

This clonotype was detected only a few times. The chain employs TRBV28 and TRBJ2-7; tentatively, D is TRBD1 (5 bases). This CDR3 spans 15 amino acids. Trimming removed 0 bases at V and 3 bases at J, with 12 bases between. Germline V gives CDR1 MDHEN, CDR2 SYDVKM. The CDR3 region has the DNA TGTGCCAGCAGTTTATGGGGGATGGGGCACTACGAGCAGTACTTC. Translating gives CASSLWGMGHYEQYF. Looking up the rest from reference TRBV28 and TRBJ2-7 gives the full variable domain: DVKVTQSSRYLVKRTGEKVFLECVQDMDHENMFWYRQDPGLGLRLIYFSYDVKMKEKGDIPEGYSVSREKKERFSLILESASTNQTSMYLCASSLWGMGHYEQYFGPGTRLTVT.

V is TRBV2 and J is TRBJ2-3, with 7 bases aligning to TRBD1. This CDR3 is built from 14 residues. In germline, CDR1 is SNHLY, CDR2 FYNNEI. J gave up 2 bases and V 6 bases, and 5 bases lay outside the gene matches. CDR3 loop: CASRPRGNTDTQYF. The CDR3 coding sequence is TGTGCCAGCAGGCCCAGGGGGAACACAGATACGCAGTATTTT. The full variable domain, in which reference TRBV2 and TRBJ2-3 provide the parts outside the CDR3, is EPEVTQTPSHQVTQMGQEVILRCVPISNHLYFYWYRQILGQKVEFLVSFYNNEISEKSEIFDDQFSVERPDGSNFTLKIRSTKLEDSAMYFCASRPRGNTDTQYFGPGTRLTVL.

The J gene is TRBJ1-4, the V gene TRBV27, with TRBD1 matching over 9 bases. CDR1 and CDR2 (germline): MNHEY, SMNVEV (reference sequence). CDR3 length equals 15 residues. V was clipped by 2 bases and J by 7 bases; unmatched bases: 5. The CDR3 DNA reads as TGTGCCAGCAGTTTAGGGACAGGGAAAGGTGAAAAACTGTTTTTT. Translated: CASSLGTGKGEKLFF.

This clonotype was counted between two and nine times. This chain uses TRBV20-1 with TRBJ2-5; the D is unclear. This CDR3 is built from 13 residues. Germline CDR1 reads DFQATT; CDR2 reads SNEGSKA (reference sequence). Trimming shortened V by 0 bases and J by 5 bases, and 10 bases separated the two germline ends. CDR3 region: CSARDPRRETQYF. The CDR3 nucleotides are TGCAGTGCTAGAGATCCGAGACGGGAGACCCAGTACTTC.

This clonotype was recorded at least ten times. This chain connects TRBV24-1 to TRBJ1-4; tentatively, D is TRBD1 (6 bases). Germline V gene sequence: CDR1 KGHDR, CDR2 SFDVKD. V was shortened by 6 bases and J by 7 bases, with 14 bases between the two germline ends. The CDR3 has 14 residues. CDR3 region: CATSQTGGGEKLFF. The CDR3 nucleotides are TGTGCCACCAGTCAGACAGGTGGAGGTGAAAAACTGTTTTTT.

This clonotype has a count of ten or more. The genes are TRBV9 and TRBJ2-7; a possible D gene is TRBD2 (5 bases). The CDR3 has 13 amino acids. Germline assignment: CDR1 SGDLS and CDR2 YYNGEE. Trimming pared 3 bases from V and 6 bases from J, leaving 13 bases between. Here the CDR3 DNA reads TGTGCCAGCAGCGCCGGGGTTTTTGCCGAGCAGTACTTC. This codes for CASSAGVFAEQYF.

This clonotype was seen only a few times. The rearrangement uses TRBV19 and TRBJ2-3; TRBD1 matches at 8 bases. The CDR3 is 13 amino acids. J was trimmed by 3 bases and V by 10 bases; bases with no gene match: 6. Per the germline V gene, CDR1 is LNHDA and CDR2 is SQIVND (reference sequence). The chain's CDR3 is CATVGQGTDTQYF. The DNA for the CDR3 is TGTGCCACCGTTGGACAGGGTACAGATACGCAGTATTTT.

Many counts were recorded for this clonotype. The DNA for the CDR3 is TGTGCCTGGAGCATAGGACAGGGGGTTGAAAAACTGTTTTTT. Its translation is CAWSIGQGVEKLFF. J is TRBJ1-4 and V is TRBV30; 10 bases map to TRBD1. Trimming at V came to 3 bases and at J to 7 bases, leaving 5 bases not matched to a gene. Per the germline V gene, CDR1 is GTSNPN and CDR2 is SVGIG (reference sequence). The CDR3 is made up of 14 amino acids.

This clonotype was seen a handful of times. A read error may explain this, as a much larger clone is one base away. The chain couples TRBV6-1 to TRBJ1-2, with TRBD1 identical over 7 bases. The CDR3 totals 14 residues. Germline V lookup: CDR1 MNHNS, CDR2 SASEGT. After removal of 10 bases from V and 9 bases from J, the junction contained 17 bases not matched to a gene. The CDR3 reads CATGDSQGSVRYTF. CDR3 bases: TGTGCCACGGGGGACAGCCAGGGCAGTGTCCGCTACACCTTC.

This clonotype came up a few times. The chain employs TRBV10-3 and TRBJ2-7; 9 bases line up with TRBD1. The CDR3 has 15 amino acids. The V and J ends lost 0 bases and 7 bases, in that order; junction bases with no gene match: 7. Per the germline V gene, CDR1 is ENHRY and CDR2 is SYGVKD. The CDR3 reads CAISESDRGYREQYF. CDR3 coding DNA: TGTGCCATCAGTGAGTCTGACAGGGGGTACAGGGAGCAGTACTTC.

The gene calls are TRBV7-3 and TRBJ2-5; TRBD2 matches 8 bases. V lost 5 bases and J lost 4; bases outside the gene matches: 9. The length of the CDR3 is 15 residues. Germline-derived CDR1 and CDR2 are SGHTA and FQGTGA. The CDR3 coding sequence is TGTGCCAGCAGCCCGACGGGACTAGTAGGAGAGACCCAGTACTTC. This sequence encodes CASSPTGLVGETQYF.

This clonotype was seen ten or more times. The CDR3 reads CASRDDQDTQYF. The CDR3 DNA reads as TGTGCCAGCAGGGACGACCAAGATACGCAGTATTTT. The V call is TRBV2, the J call TRBJ2-3, with D hard to call. Trimming shortened V by 6 bases and J by 5 bases, and 9 bases separated the two germline ends. Germline V gives CDR1 SNHLY, CDR2 FYNNEI. The CDR3 spans 12 residues.

This clonotype was observed a handful of times. The chain recombines TRBV10-3 with TRBJ1-2; D is ambiguous. CDR1 is ENHRY, CDR2 SYGVKD, per germline. V lost 10 bases, J lost 2 bases, and 11 bases lay in between. The CDR3 contains 12 residues. The CDR3 nucleotides are TGTGCCACAGCCGCGGTGAACTATGGCTACACCTTC. Protein: CATAAVNYGYTF.

This clonotype was detected ten times or more. The rearrangement links TRBV6-2 or TRBV6-3 to TRBJ1-5; 9 nucleotides agree with TRBD1. This CDR3 comprises 14 residues. Trimming at V came to 8 bases and at J to 2 bases, leaving 4 bases not matched to a gene. CDR1 and CDR2 from the germline V gene are MNHEY and SVGEGT. The CDR3 nucleotides read TGTGCCAGCGTACAGGGGGCCGGCAATCAGCCCCAGCATTTT. Its translation is CASVQGAGNQPQHF.

This clonotype occurred many times. The chain couples TRBV7-9 to TRBJ1-1, with D unresolved. The CDR3 spans 12 residues. From germline, CDR1 is SEHNR and CDR2 FQNEAQ (reference sequence). With 5 bases removed from V and 6 bases from J, the gap between germline ends came to 10 bases. The CDR3 region has the DNA TGTGCCAGCAGCCGCGTTTTTCCTGAAGCTTTCTTT. It codes for CASSRVFPEAFF.

This clonotype has at least ten counts. The chain recombines TRBV12-3 or TRBV12-4 with TRBJ2-7; 13 bases map to TRBD2. V was pared by 5 bases and J by 2 bases, with 9 bases of the junction left unmatched. The CDR3 length is 17 residues. The CDR3 coding sequence is TGTGCCAGCAGTCAACACCTACTAGCGGGGGGGCCCTACGAGCAGTACTTC. It codes for CASSQHLLAGGPYEQYF.

This clonotype was found many times. CDR3 coding DNA: TGCAGTATCAAGGGACAGGGGAGTCAGCCCCAGCATTTT. This gives the protein CSIKGQGSQPQHF. The V gene is TRBV20-1, the J gene TRBJ1-5; 10 bases map to TRBD1. The CDR3 is 13 amino acids. Germline CDR1 reads DFQATT; CDR2 reads SNEGSKA (reference sequence). The trim removed 8 bases at V and 6 bases at J, leaving 7 bases unmatched.

This clonotype was seen repeatedly, ten times or more. The chain couples TRBV28 to TRBJ2-7, with TRBD1 matching over 11 bases. V trimming: 3 bases; J trimming: 3 bases; junction bases outside the gene matches: 16. Germline CDR1 MDHEN, CDR2 SYDVKM. The CDR3 sequence is 19 residues long. CDR3 sequence (DNA): TGTGCCAGCAGTTTCCGTGTCGGTCCCCGGGACAGGGGGTTCTACGAGCAGTACTTC. Amino acids: CASSFRVGPRDRGFYEQYF.